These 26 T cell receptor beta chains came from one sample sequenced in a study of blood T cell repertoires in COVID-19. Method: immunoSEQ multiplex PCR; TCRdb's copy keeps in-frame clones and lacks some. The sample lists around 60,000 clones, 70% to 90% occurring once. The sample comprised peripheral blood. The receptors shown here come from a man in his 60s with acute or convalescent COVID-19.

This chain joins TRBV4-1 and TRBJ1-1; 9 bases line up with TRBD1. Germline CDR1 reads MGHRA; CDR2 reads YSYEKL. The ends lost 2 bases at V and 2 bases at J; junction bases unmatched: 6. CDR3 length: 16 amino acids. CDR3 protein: CASSQFRTGANTEAFF. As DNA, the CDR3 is TGCGCCAGCAGCCAATTTAGGACAGGGGCAAACACTGAAGCTTTCTTT.

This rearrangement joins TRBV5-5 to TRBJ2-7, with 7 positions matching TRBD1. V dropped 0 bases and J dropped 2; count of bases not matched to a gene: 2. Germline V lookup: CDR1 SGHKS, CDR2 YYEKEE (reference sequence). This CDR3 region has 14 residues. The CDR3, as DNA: TGTGCCAGCAGCTTGGGACAGGGCCCCTACGAGCAGTACTTC. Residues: CASSLGQGPYEQYF.

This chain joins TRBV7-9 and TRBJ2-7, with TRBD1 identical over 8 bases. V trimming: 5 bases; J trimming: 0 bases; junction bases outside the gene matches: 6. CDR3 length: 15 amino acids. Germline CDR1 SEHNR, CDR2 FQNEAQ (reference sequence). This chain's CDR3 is CASSPTGANSYEQYF. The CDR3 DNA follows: TGTGCCAGCAGCCCGACAGGGGCCAACTCCTACGAGCAGTACTTC.

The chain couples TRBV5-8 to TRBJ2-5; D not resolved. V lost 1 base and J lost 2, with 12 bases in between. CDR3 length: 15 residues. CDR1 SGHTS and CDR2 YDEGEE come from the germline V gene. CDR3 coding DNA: TGTGCCAGCAGCTTGTTTGGCGGTTCACAAGAGACCCAGTACTTC. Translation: CASSLFGGSQETQYF.

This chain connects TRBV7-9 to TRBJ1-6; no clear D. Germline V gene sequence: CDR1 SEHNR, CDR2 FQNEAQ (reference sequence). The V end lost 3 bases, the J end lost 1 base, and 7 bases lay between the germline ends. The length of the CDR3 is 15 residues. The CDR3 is CASSLEGSYNSPLHF. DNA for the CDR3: TGTGCCAGCAGCTTGGAGGGATCCTATAATTCACCCCTCCACTTT.

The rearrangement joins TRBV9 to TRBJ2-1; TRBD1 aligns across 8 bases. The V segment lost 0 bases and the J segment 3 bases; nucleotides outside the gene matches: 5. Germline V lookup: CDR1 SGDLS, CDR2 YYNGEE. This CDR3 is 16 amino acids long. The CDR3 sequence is CASSVAGQGFYNEQFF. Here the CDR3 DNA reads TGTGCCAGCAGCGTAGCTGGACAGGGATTCTACAATGAGCAGTTCTTC.

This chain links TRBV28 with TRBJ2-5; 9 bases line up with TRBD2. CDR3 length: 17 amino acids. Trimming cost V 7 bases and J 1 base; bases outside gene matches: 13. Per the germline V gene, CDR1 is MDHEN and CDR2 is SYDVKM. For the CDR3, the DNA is TGTGCCAGCACCCCCCTCGGAGCGGGAGGCCTCCAAGAGACCCAGTACTTC. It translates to CASTPLGAGGLQETQYF.

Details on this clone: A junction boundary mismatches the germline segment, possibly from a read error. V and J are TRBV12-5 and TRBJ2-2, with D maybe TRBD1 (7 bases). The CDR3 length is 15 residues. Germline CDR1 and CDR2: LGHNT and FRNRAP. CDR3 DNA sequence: TGTGCTTGTGGGAGCGGGCCAGGGGGGCTCGGGGAGCTGTTTTTT. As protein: CACGSGPGGLGELFF.

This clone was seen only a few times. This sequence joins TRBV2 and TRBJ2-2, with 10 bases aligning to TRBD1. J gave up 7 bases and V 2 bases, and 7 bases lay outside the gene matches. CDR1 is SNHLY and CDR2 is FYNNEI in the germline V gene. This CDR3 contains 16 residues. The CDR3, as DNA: TGTGCCAGCAGTGAAAGGGACAGGGGAGTGGACGGGGAGCTGTTTTTT. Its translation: CASSERDRGVDGELFF.

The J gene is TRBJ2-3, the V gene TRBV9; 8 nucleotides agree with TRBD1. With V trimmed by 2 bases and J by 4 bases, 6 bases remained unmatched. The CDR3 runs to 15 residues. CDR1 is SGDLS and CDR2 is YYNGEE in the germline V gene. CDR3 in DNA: TGTGCCAGCAGCGTTTGGACAGGGCCACCAGATACGCAGTATTTT. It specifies CASSVWTGPPDTQYF.

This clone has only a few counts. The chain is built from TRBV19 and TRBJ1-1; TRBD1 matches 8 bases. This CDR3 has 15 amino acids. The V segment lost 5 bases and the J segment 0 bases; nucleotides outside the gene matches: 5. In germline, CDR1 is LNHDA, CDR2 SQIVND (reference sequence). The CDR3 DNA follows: TGTGCCAGTAGTCCGAAGACAGGGGTGAACACTGAAGCTTTCTTT. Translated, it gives CASSPKTGVNTEAFF.

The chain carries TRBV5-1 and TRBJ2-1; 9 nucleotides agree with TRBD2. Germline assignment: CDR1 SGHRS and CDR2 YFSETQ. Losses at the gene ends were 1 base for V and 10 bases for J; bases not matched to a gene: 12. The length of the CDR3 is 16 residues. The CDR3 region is CASSLSLAGGPGEQFF. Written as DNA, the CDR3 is TGCGCCAGCAGCTTGTCTCTCGCGGGGGGGCCAGGGGAGCAGTTCTTC.

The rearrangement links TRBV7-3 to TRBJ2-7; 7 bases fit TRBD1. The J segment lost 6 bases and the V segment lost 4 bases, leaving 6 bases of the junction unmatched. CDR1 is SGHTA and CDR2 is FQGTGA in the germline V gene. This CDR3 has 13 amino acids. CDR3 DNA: TGTGCCAGCAGCTCTTATACAGGGGTCGAGCAGTACTTC. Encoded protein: CASSSYTGVEQYF. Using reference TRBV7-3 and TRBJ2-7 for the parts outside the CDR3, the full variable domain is GAGVSQTPSNKVTEKGKYVELRCDPISGHTALYWYRQSLGQGPEFLIYFQGTGAADDSGLPNDRFFAVRPEGSVSTLKIQRTERGDSAVYLCASSSYTGVEQYFGPGTRLTVT.

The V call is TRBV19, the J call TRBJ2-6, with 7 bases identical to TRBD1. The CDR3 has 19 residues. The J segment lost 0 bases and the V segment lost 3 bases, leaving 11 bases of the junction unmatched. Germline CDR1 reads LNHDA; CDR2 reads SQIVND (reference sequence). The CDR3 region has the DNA TGTGCCAGTAGTATGGGGACAGAACTGGGGCGCTCTGGGGCCAACGTCCTGACTTTC. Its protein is CASSMGTELGRSGANVLTF.

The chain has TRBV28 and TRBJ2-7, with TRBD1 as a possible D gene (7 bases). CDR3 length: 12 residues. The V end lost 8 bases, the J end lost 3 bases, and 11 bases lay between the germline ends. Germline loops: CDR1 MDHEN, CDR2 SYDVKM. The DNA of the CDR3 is TGTGCCAGCTCTCAGGGGGGCTACGAGCAGTACTTC. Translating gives CASSQGGYEQYF.

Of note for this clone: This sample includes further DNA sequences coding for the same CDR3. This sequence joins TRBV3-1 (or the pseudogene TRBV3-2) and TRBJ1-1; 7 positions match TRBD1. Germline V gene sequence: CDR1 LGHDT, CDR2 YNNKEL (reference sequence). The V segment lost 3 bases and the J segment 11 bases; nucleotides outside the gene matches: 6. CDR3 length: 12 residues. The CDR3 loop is CASSQTGLEAFF. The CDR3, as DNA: TGTGCCAGCAGCCAGACAGGGTTGGAGGCTTTCTTT.

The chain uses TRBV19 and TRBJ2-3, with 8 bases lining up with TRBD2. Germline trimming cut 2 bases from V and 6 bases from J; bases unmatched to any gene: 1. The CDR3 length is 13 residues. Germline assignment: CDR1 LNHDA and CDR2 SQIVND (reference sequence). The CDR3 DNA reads TGTGCCAGTAGTATAATAGCGGGGGATACGCAGTATTTT. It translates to CASSIIAGDTQYF.

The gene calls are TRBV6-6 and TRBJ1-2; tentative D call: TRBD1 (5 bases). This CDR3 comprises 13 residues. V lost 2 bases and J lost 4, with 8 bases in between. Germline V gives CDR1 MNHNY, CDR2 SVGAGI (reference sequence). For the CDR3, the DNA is TGTGCCAGCAGTTACCAGGGTTCCTATGGCTACACCTTC. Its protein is CASSYQGSYGYTF.

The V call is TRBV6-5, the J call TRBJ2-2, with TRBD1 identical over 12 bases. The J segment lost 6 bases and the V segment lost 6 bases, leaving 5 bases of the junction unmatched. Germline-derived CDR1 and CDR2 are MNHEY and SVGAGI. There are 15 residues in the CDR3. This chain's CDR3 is CASSLGQGAAGELFF. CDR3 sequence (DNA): TGTGCCAGCAGCCTGGGACAGGGGGCGGCCGGGGAGCTGTTTTTT.

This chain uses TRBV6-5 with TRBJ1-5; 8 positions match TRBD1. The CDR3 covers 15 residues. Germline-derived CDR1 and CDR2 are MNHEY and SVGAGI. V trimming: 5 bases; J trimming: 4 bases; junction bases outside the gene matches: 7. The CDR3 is CASSPGTGLNQPQHF. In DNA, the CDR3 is TGTGCCAGCAGTCCCGGGACAGGCCTTAATCAGCCCCAGCATTTT.

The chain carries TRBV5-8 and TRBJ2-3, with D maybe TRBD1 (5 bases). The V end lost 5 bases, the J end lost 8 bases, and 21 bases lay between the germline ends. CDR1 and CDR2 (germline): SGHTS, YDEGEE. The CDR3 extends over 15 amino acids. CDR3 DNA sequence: TGTGCCAGCAGTATAGGAGACAGCTCCTTGGGTACGCAGTATTTT. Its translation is CASSIGDSSLGTQYF.

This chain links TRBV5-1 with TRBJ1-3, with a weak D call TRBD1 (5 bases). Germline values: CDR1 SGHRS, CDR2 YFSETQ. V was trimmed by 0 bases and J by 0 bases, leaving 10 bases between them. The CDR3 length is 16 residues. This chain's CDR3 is CASSLGDSGSGNTIYF. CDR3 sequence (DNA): TGCGCCAGCAGCTTGGGGGACTCCGGCTCTGGAAACACCATATATTTT.

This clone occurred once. CDR3 sequence reads: CASRTPGTGNTGELFF. As DNA, the CDR3 is TGTGCCAGCAGAACCCCCGGGACAGGGAACACCGGGGAGCTGTTTTTT. The rearrangement joins TRBV19 to TRBJ2-2, with 8 bases aligning to TRBD1. CDR1 and CDR2 from the germline V gene are LNHDA and SQIVND (reference sequence). CDR3 length: 16 amino acids. V dropped 9 bases and J dropped 1; count of bases not matched to a gene: 10.

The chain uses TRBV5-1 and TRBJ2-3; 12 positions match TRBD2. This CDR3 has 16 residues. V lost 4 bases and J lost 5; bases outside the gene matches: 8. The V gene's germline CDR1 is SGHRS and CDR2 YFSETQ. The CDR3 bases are TGCGCCAGCAGCCCGCTACTAGCGGGGGGTGTAGATACGCAGTATTTT. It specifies CASSPLLAGGVDTQYF.

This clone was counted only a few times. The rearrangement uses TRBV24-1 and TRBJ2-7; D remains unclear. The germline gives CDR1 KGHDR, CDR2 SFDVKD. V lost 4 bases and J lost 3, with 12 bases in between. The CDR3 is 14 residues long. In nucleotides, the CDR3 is TGTGCCACCAGTGACCCCCTCAGAAGCTACGAGCAGTACTTC. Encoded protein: CATSDPLRSYEQYF.

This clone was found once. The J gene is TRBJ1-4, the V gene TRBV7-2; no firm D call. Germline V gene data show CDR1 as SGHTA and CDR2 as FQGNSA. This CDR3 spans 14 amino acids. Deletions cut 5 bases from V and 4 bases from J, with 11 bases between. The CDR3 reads CASSPEQINEKLFF. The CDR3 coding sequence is TGTGCCAGCAGCCCTGAACAGATTAATGAAAAACTGTTTTTT.